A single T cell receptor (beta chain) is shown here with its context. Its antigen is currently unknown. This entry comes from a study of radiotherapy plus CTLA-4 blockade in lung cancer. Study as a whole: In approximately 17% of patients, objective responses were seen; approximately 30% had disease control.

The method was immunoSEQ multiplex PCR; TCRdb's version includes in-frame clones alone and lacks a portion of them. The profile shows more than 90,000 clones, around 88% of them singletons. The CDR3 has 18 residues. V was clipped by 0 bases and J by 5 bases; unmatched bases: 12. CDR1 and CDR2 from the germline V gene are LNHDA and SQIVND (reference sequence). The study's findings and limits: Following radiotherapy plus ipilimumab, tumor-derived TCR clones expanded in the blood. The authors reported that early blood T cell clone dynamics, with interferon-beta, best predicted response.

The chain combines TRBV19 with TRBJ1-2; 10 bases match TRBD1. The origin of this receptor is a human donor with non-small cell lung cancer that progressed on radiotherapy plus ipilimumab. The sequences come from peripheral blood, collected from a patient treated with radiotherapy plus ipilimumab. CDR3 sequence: CASSIDFFRTGGIYGYTF. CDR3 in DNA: TGTGCCAGTAGTATAGATTTTTTCCGGACAGGGGGAATATATGGCTACACCTTC.